The 11 T cell receptor beta chains in this list originate from one sample, sequenced in a study of cytomegalovirus exposure and HLA in healthy donors. Clones were read by immunoSEQ multiplex PCR, and TCRdb kept only the in-frame ones, dropping some. The sample gives over 250,000 clones, approximately 86% of which show up once; roughly 1% is in the top ten. The sample was PBMCs. Source of these receptors: a young woman in good health and CMV-seronegative.

The chain joins TRBV6-5 to TRBJ1-5; D gene uncertain. This CDR3 has 15 residues. CDR1 and CDR2 from the germline V gene are MNHEY and SVGAGI. V lost 5 bases, J lost 4 bases, and 15 bases lay in between. CDR3 DNA sequence: TGTGCCAGCAGTCCCCGCGGGGTGCGGAATCAGCCCCAGCATTTT. Its translation is CASSPRGVRNQPQHF.

This chain connects TRBV30 to TRBJ2-5, with 7 bases that match TRBD2. With V trimmed by 4 bases and J by 5 bases, 7 bases remained unmatched. In germline, CDR1 is GTSNPN, CDR2 SVGIG (reference sequence). This CDR3 comprises 13 residues. CDR3 coding DNA: TGTGCCTGGACCTCCCCTAGCGGTGAGACCCAGTACTTC. This gives the protein CAWTSPSGETQYF.

V is TRBV6-1 and J is TRBJ2-6, with 7 nucleotides matching TRBD1. CDR3 length: 19 amino acids. CDR1 is MNHNS, CDR2 SASEGT, per germline. With V trimmed by 3 bases and J by 0 bases, 11 bases remained unmatched. CDR3 loop: CASSEGRGGSRSGANVLTF. The CDR3 nucleotides read TGTGCCAGCAGTGAGGGTCGAGGGGGCTCCCGCTCTGGGGCCAACGTCCTGACTTTC.

The rearrangement uses TRBV25-1 and TRBJ2-5, with D possibly being TRBD2 (5 bases). Trimming took off 6 bases at V and 5 bases at J, with 13 bases between the two ends. Germline V gene sequence: CDR1 MGHDK, CDR2 SYGVNS. The CDR3 loop spans 13 amino acids. This CDR3 reads CASSTFRGETQYF. DNA of the CDR3: TGTGCCAGCAGCACCTTCAGAGGGGAGACCCAGTACTTC.

The chain links TRBV6-4 to TRBJ1-2; D uncertain. Germline V gives CDR1 MRHNA, CDR2 SNTAGT. Trimming stripped 4 bases from V and 0 bases from J, with 6 bases between. The CDR3 covers 13 residues. DNA of the CDR3: TGTGCCAGCAGTGTATCTCCTAACTATGGCTACACCTTC. This sequence encodes CASSVSPNYGYTF.

The rearrangement links TRBV29-1 to TRBJ1-5; 9 bases are shared with TRBD1. The J segment lost 4 bases and the V segment lost 4 bases, leaving 2 bases of the junction unmatched. The CDR3 contains 13 residues. CDR1 SQVTM and CDR2 ANQGSEA come from the germline V gene. CDR3 sequence: CSVADRGNQPQHF. The DNA of the CDR3 is TGCAGCGTTGCAGACAGGGGGAATCAGCCCCAGCATTTT.

V is TRBV13 and J is TRBJ2-3; 7 nucleotides match TRBD2. This CDR3 is built from 16 residues. V lost 5 bases, J lost 1 base, and 9 bases stayed unmatched. Per the germline V gene, CDR1 is PRHDT and CDR2 is FYEKMQ (reference sequence). This chain's CDR3 is CASSPPARGGTDTQYF. The CDR3, as DNA: TGTGCCAGCAGCCCACCTGCACGGGGGGGCACAGATACGCAGTATTTT.

This chain joins TRBV18 and TRBJ1-4; D possibly corresponds to TRBD1 (5 bases). Germline lookup yields CDR1 KGHSH and CDR2 LQKENI. Trimming took 6 bases from V and 1 from J, leaving 6 bases between them. The CDR3 consists of 13 residues. Here the CDR3 reads CASSQGTNEKLFF. The CDR3 DNA follows: TGTGCCAGCTCGCAGGGAACTAATGAAAAACTGTTTTTT. The full variable domain, in which reference TRBV18 and TRBJ1-4 provide the parts outside the CDR3, is NAGVMQNPRHLVRRRGQEARLRCSPMKGHSHVYWYRQLPEEGLKFMVYLQKENIIDESGMPKERFSAEFPKEGPSILRIQQVVRGDSAAYFCASSQGTNEKLFFGSGTQLSVL.

The chain uses TRBV5-4 and TRBJ1-4, with 7 bases fitting TRBD1. Germline CDR1 reads SGHNT; CDR2 reads YYREEE (reference sequence). There are 15 residues in the CDR3. With 4 bases clipped from V and 2 bases from J, the junction kept 5 bases outside the gene matches. The CDR3 nucleotides are TGTGCCAGCAGCGATCAGACAGGGACTAATGAAAAACTGTTTTTT. It is translated as CASSDQTGTNEKLFF.

The chain is built from TRBV11-2 and TRBJ1-5; 8 nucleotides line up with TRBD1. Germline V gene data show CDR1 as SGHAT and CDR2 as FQNNGV. The CDR3 loop spans 13 amino acids. V was clipped by 4 bases and J by 7 bases; unmatched bases: 3. DNA of the CDR3: TGTGCCAGCAGCTATACAGGGGGACAGCCCCAGCATTTT. It is translated as CASSYTGGQPQHF.

The chain combines TRBV28 with TRBJ1-1; no clear D gene. V dropped 1 base and J dropped 4 bases, with 4 bases sitting between them. From germline, CDR1 is MDHEN and CDR2 SYDVKM. The CDR3 spans 12 residues. The CDR3 nucleotides are TGTGCCAGCAGTTTATACAGCACTGAAGCTTTCTTT. The encoded protein is CASSLYSTEAFF.